The clone carrying this T cell receptor (beta chain) occurred a few times. The data originate from a study of beta chain features in type 1 diabetes. Overall study context: The patient and healthy donor groups were comparable for age, gender and cell yields.

This CDR3 has 13 amino acids. V lost 4 bases and J lost 3, with 9 bases in between. Germline V gene sequence: CDR1 GTSNPN, CDR2 SVGIG (reference sequence). The authors reverse transcribed all of the isolated RNA, so sequencing captured expressed TCRB transcripts. Profiled with immunoSEQ multiplex PCR; TCRdb holds only in-frame clones, not every one. The sample gives 350,000 or so clones, about 18% of which show up once; 0.044% is in the top ten. It was one heparinised blood draw, averaging approximately 100 mL, that each donor gave. Each of the CD4+ naive, central memory, regulatory and stem cell-like memory populations was sorted via CD45RO/CCR7/CD25/CD127/CD95/CD27.

The origin of this receptor is a woman between 18 and 29 years old in good health. V gene TRBV30 combines with J gene TRBJ2-2, with TRBD2 as a possible D gene (6 bases). Sequencing used naive CD4+ T cells from blood. The CDR3 region has the DNA TGTGCCTGGATCGGGGGATACACCGGGGAGCTGTTTTTT. It is translated as CAWIGGYTGELFF.